The clone carrying this T cell receptor (beta chain) was counted between two and nine times. Its antigen is undetermined. Tagging with unique molecular identifiers was applied to individual cDNA molecules. A single record per CDR3 protein comes from TCRdb applying MiXCR to the 5' RACE reads. The data hold tens of thousands of distinct CDR3 sequences, with 11% to 15% observed a single time. Between the trimmed V and J ends, which lost 1 base and 6 bases, there was a span of 7 bases. Looked up from germline, CDR1 is LGHDT and CDR2 is YNNKEL (reference sequence). The CDR3 sequence is 12 residues long. The sample belongs to a study of early T cells in non-severe SARS-CoV-2 infection. Points from the study as a whole: Private and CD4 specificities were missed by VDJdb matching, skewed to anti-spike CD8.

V is TRBV3-1 and J is TRBJ2-7; a weak D match, TRBD2 (6 bases). This sequence originates from an adult who was a healthcare worker with PCR-confirmed SARS-CoV-2 infection or an uninfected control (not recorded which). The specimen was whole blood. This chain's CDR3 is CASSQAGAEQYF. The CDR3 DNA sequence: TGTGCCAGCAGCCAAGCGGGAGCCGAGCAGTACTTC.